The T cell receptor (beta chain) under discussion was sequenced for a study of CD8 T cells in Susac syndrome (dated by TCRdb to between 2018 and 2020). General notes on the study: The study used repertoire sequencing to test whether antigen drove CD8+ T cell activation and differentiation in Susac syndrome.

The study at large found these results: The number of individuals in the TCR sequencing and HLA analysis was recognized as being relatively small.

Comment on this clonotype: What antigen it recognizes has not been identified. One base away there is no much larger clone; base qualities are not given.

Peripheral blood CD8+ and CD4+ T cells from healthy donors, Susac syndrome patients and multiple sclerosis patients were profiled using high-throughput TCR beta sequencing. The multiple sclerosis controls were treatment-naive patients who had stable or active relapsing-remitting disease and met the revised McDonald criteria. CD8+ TEMRA cells were enriched by FACS, while bulk CD8+ and CD4+ T cells were purified by magnetic negative isolation. Blood was collected in EDTA tubes and processed within 24 hours, with PBMCs isolated through density gradient centrifugation. PBMCs intended for TCR sequencing were frozen in liquid nitrogen and were later thawed in a 37 degrees C water bath. The sorted or isolated CD4+, CD8+ and CD8+ TEMRA cells reached a purity of at least 90%. RNA was extracted using the RNeasy kit, and roughly 0.45 to 1 microgram was reverse transcribed with random hexamers. The immunoSEQ multiplex PCR assay, which covers 54 Vbeta and 13 Jbeta segments, was used to amplify TCR beta CDR3 regions. PCR amplification bias was corrected using a synthetic template baseline for primer optimization and computational correction. In the original analysis: Reads were annotated to V, D and J genes per IMGT and analyzed with immunoSEQ Analyzer, keeping only productive sequences. To calculate clonality, Shannon entropy was normalized by log2 of the number of productive unique sequences and then subtracted from one. For each patient and control, public and private clones were evaluated among the 100 most prevalent clones. Clones were defined as Susac-specific if absent from the healthy and MS cohorts, from more than 900 published viral clones and from other ImmuneACCESS disease sequences. The raw public data were reprocessed by TCRdb itself: fastp quality trimming at Q25, MiXCR clonotype calling, in-frame beta chains only. Each CDR3 protein appears once, grouped with its most common genes and DNA. The V and J calls, along with clone size, are taken from TCRdb and not from the paper's own processing. This sample holds 90,000 to 150,000 distinct CDR3 sequences; 90% to 95% were observed only once. The ten biggest clones cover approximately 0.093% of the sample.

V loses 0 bases, J loses 0 bases, and the germline ends lie 14 bases apart. From the cysteine through the phenylalanine, the CDR3 covers 16 amino acids. Only the CDR3 DNA is retained, 48 bases long and in frame from the first base. Per the germline V gene (reference sequence), GTSNPN is the CDR1 and SVGIG is the CDR2. The sequence was collected from a human donor with multiple sclerosis. Sequenced: CD4+ T cells from PBMCs. The rearranged segments are TRBV30 and TRBJ2-5, and the D gene may be TRBD1, 6 bases matching. The CDR3 is CAWSVPWDKDQETQYF. The DNA is as follows: TGTGCCTGGAGTGTACCATGGGACAAAGACCAAGAGACCCAGTACTTC.